This T cell receptor beta chain was captured by sequencing in a study of lymphopenia after photon versus proton radiotherapy (dated by TCRdb to about 2019). Regarding the research as a whole: Photon and proton radiation therapy were compared by the study for their immunological effects in patients with gastrointestinal tumors who developed high-grade lymphopenia. The cohort comprised about 20 patients with gastrointestinal tumors who received either photon or proton therapy and then developed lymphopenia. The study was designed to characterize how the impact on the immune system differs between the two radiation modalities. Beyond this particular receptor, the publication reports: Across the cohort, among patients who died, a greater drop in TCR diversity after the nadir was inversely correlated with overall survival time. The survival association was examined only in patients who died, and the authors described better survival with proton therapy as a possibility, not as a demonstrated result. During treatment, patients who received proton therapy stayed relatively stable, whereas patients who received photon therapy lost naive T cells and TCR diversity and gained effector/memory populations. After the lymphocyte count nadir, repertoires from photon-treated patients showed oligoclonal expansion, particularly of CD8+ Temra cells, and this expansion drove the decline in diversity.

According to the germline V gene, CDR1 reads KGHSY and CDR2 reads FQNENV. The CDR3 covers 14 residues, taking in both the cysteine and the phenylalanine. Only CDR3 DNA is held: 42 bases, read in frame from base 1. Germline trimming amounts to 5 bases on V and 4 bases on J, with 7 as the count of junction bases outside the gene matches. The protocol used for the library was the immunoSEQ multiplex PCR assay. Alongside multiparametric flow cytometry, deep sequencing of rearranged TCR beta loci was used to profile the T cell repertoires. TCRdb carries this immuneACCESS record with in-frame sequences only. Its versions omit some clonotypes, under half of them owing to an unresolved V gene in the studies checked, with the rest unexplained. The table for this sample lists more than 25,000 clones; about 86% of them were counted only once. Roughly 50% of the sample goes to the ten largest clones. Regarding this clone: Its recognized antigen is unknown. No clone much larger than this one lies a single base away; base qualities are absent.

The specimen comprised peripheral blood, sampled from a patient treated with proton-based radiotherapy. Recombination joined TRBV16 with TRBJ2-7, and TRBD1 aligns with 8 junction nucleotides. The source of this sequence is a woman aged 60-75 years with cholangiocarcinoma. Some clones in this sample may be carry-over from other donors' samples. The DNA reads TGTGCCAGCAGCTACCGGGACAGGATTTACGAGCAGTACTTC. Its coded protein is CASSYRDRIYEQYF.